The next 22 T cell receptor beta chains were all read from a single sample in a study of vaccination and CD4 T cells after COVID-19. The study sequenced cultured CD4+ T cell DNA using the Oncomine TCR Beta short-read assay. MiXCR was run by TCRdb on the PCR reads, yielding one entry per CDR3 protein. Altogether some 15,000 distinct CDR3 sequences are present, 40% to 45% being singletons, with the ten largest covering more than 20%. These receptors lack a known antigen. Documented treatment: approximately 9-day PBMC culture with coronavirus spike peptide pools or control peptides (ViraFEST assay). The source material was cultured CD4+ T cells from blood. The receptors originated from a human donor with COVID-19.

There are a few counts of this clonotype. The chain joins TRBV11-2 to TRBJ1-4; D is undetermined. Germline CDR1 SGHAT, CDR2 FQNNGV. CDR3 size: 16 residues. V lost 5 bases and J lost 7, with 20 bases in between. The CDR3: CASSPNSRGSGEKLFF. CDR3 bases: TGTGCCAGCAGCCCCAACTCCCGGGGTAGTGGTGAAAAACTGTTTTTT.

The chain uses TRBV10-2 and TRBJ2-5; D gene unclear. With 1 base removed from V and 5 bases from J, the gap between germline ends came to 2 bases. Looked up from germline, CDR1 is WSHSY and CDR2 is SAAADI. This CDR3 has 11 residues. The CDR3 DNA sequence: TGCGCCAGCAGTGAGTTTGAGACCCAGTACTTC. As protein: CASSEFETQYF.

This clonotype was seen more than once but under ten times. The chain uses TRBV6-1 and TRBJ2-2; D perhaps matches TRBD2 (6 bases). CDR3 length equals 10 residues. Germline-derived CDR1 and CDR2 are MNHNS and SASEGT. Here the CDR3 DNA reads TGTGGGGGGGACACCGGGGAGCTGTTTTTT. It is translated as CGGDTGELFF.

The rearrangement uses TRBV20-1 and TRBJ2-7; TRBD2 aligns across 8 bases. Trimming cost V 5 bases and J 6 bases; bases outside gene matches: 3. CDR1 and CDR2 from the germline V gene are DFQATT and SNEGSKA (reference sequence). This CDR3 region has 11 residues. The CDR3 loop reads CSARGGAEQYF. Written as DNA, the CDR3 is TGCAGTGCTCGGGGGGGTGCCGAGCAGTACTTC.

V usage is TRBV9 and J usage is TRBJ2-2; D remains ambiguous. Trimming left V 0 bases short and J 1 base short, with 7 bases between. Germline V gene data show CDR1 as SGDLS and CDR2 as YYNGEE. The CDR3 has 15 amino acids. The CDR3 sequence: CASSVAGLNTGELFF. The CDR3 DNA follows: TGTGCCAGCAGCGTAGCAGGTCTGAACACCGGGGAGCTGTTTTTT.

This rearrangement joins TRBV27 to TRBJ1-5, with a possible D match to TRBD1 (6 bases). Germline CDR1 is MNHEY and CDR2 is SMNVEV (reference sequence). Trimming shortened V by 2 bases and J by 4 bases, and 9 bases separated the two germline ends. The CDR3 loop spans 14 amino acids. This CDR3 reads CASSLGGQNQPQHF. The CDR3 DNA reads as TGTGCCAGCAGTTTAGGGGGGCAGAATCAGCCCCAGCATTTT.

The sample holds a few counts of this clonotype. The chain joins TRBV6-1 to TRBJ1-3; no reliable D call. The germline V gene encodes CDR1 MNHNS and CDR2 SASEGT. The CDR3 is made up of 14 amino acids. Deletions cut 5 bases from V and 3 bases from J, with 11 bases between. As DNA, the CDR3 is TGTGCCAGCAGTCCGAGAGGGTATGGAAACACCATATATTTT. It is translated as CASSPRGYGNTIYF.

The chain carries TRBV10-1 and TRBJ1-1; D is uncertain. Germline V CDR1 and CDR2: WNHNN, SYGVQD (reference sequence). CDR3 size: 13 residues. V lost 2 bases and J 2 bases, leaving 6 bases between the germline ends. The CDR3 here is CASSEAVNTEAFF. The CDR3 DNA follows: TGCGCCAGCAGTGAGGCGGTTAACACTGAAGCTTTCTTT.

DNA for the CDR3: TGCAGTGCTAAAAATACCGGGACCATCTACGAGCAGTACTTC. Protein product: CSAKNTGTIYEQYF. The gene calls are TRBV20-1 and TRBJ2-7; tentatively, D is TRBD1 or TRBD2 (5 bases each). The CDR3 sequence is 14 residues long. Germline loops: CDR1 DFQATT, CDR2 SNEGSKA (reference sequence). V shed 4 bases and J shed 3 bases, with 16 bases lying between them.

The chain couples TRBV18 to TRBJ2-7, with D unclear. The length of the CDR3 is 12 residues. The germline V gene encodes CDR1 KGHSH and CDR2 LQKENI. Trimming stripped 3 bases from V and 4 bases from J, with 7 bases between. As DNA, the CDR3 is TGTGCCAGCTCACCGACACTTTACGAGCAGTACTTC. As protein: CASSPTLYEQYF.

This clonotype turned up a few times. This chain joins TRBV20-1 and TRBJ2-7; 10 bases align to TRBD2. V lost 6 bases and J lost 0; bases outside the gene matches: 5. The CDR3 has 14 amino acids. The germline CDR1 and CDR2 sequences are DFQATT and SNEGSKA (reference sequence). The CDR3 DNA sequence: TGCAGTGCCGAAGGGACTAGCGACTCCTACGAGCAGTACTTC. This gives the protein CSAEGTSDSYEQYF.

The rearrangement uses TRBV7-3 and TRBJ1-1; 7 nucleotides line up with TRBD1. V dropped 5 bases and J dropped 1; count of bases not matched to a gene: 10. Germline V CDR1 and CDR2: SGHTA, FQGTGA. The CDR3 extends over 16 amino acids. The CDR3: CASSPFQGVANTEAFF. CDR3 bases: TGTGCCAGCAGCCCATTTCAGGGGGTGGCGAACACTGAAGCTTTCTTT.

This chain uses TRBV5-1 with TRBJ2-2; the match to TRBD2 covers 7 bases. V lost 4 bases and J lost 4; bases outside the gene matches: 4. There are 14 residues in the CDR3. Per the germline V gene, CDR1 is SGHRS and CDR2 is YFSETQ. The CDR3 region has the DNA TGCGCCAGCAGCCCCGGGGGGAGCACCGGGGAGCTGTTTTTT. This sequence encodes CASSPGGSTGELFF.

The chain links TRBV11-2 to TRBJ2-3; TRBD2 matches 11 bases. CDR1 is SGHAT and CDR2 is FQNNGV in the germline V gene. The CDR3 totals 14 residues. With 5 bases clipped from V and 7 bases from J, the junction kept 5 bases outside the gene matches. CDR3 sequence (DNA): TGTGCCAGCAGCCGTAGCGGGGGGGGAAATACGCAGTATTTT. This translates into CASSRSGGGNTQYF.

This clonotype was picked up a small number of times. The V call is TRBV19, the J call TRBJ1-5; a weak D match, TRBD1 (6 bases). Germline CDR1 is LNHDA and CDR2 is SQIVND (reference sequence). The ends were cut back, 4 bases at V and 0 bases at J, with 10 bases in the middle. This CDR3 comprises 15 residues. CDR3 bases: TGTGCCAGTAGTACCAACAGGGTTAGCAATCAGCCCCAGCATTTT. It translates to CASSTNRVSNQPQHF.

This chain connects TRBV4-1 to TRBJ1-6; 8 bases fit TRBD1. In germline, CDR1 is MGHRA, CDR2 YSYEKL. Trimming took 4 bases from V and 7 from J; bases not matched to a gene: 6. There are 15 residues in the CDR3. CDR3 loop: CASSPGTGENSPLHF. For the CDR3, the DNA is TGCGCCAGCAGCCCGGGGACAGGCGAAAATTCACCCCTCCACTTT.

The rearrangement uses TRBV28 and TRBJ1-2; D remains ambiguous. Trimming pared 8 bases from V and 4 bases from J, leaving 8 bases between. CDR1 MDHEN and CDR2 SYDVKM come from the germline V gene. The CDR3 is 11 residues long. In DNA, the CDR3 is TGTGCCAGCGGGCTAATCTATGGCTACACCTTC. Translating it yields CASGLIYGYTF.

The rearrangement uses TRBV20-1 and TRBJ2-3, with 8 nucleotides matching TRBD1. This CDR3 has 15 residues. Germline V CDR1 and CDR2: DFQATT, SNEGSKA (reference sequence). V trimming: 4 bases; J trimming: 0 bases; junction bases outside the gene matches: 6. As DNA, the CDR3 is TGCAGTGCTAACCCCAGGGGGCTAAGCACAGATACGCAGTATTTT. It codes for CSANPRGLSTDTQYF.

This clonotype was observed a handful of times. This chain uses TRBV20-1 with TRBJ1-1; 8 nucleotides align to TRBD1. The germline CDR1 and CDR2 sequences are DFQATT and SNEGSKA (reference sequence). The CDR3 is 13 amino acids. Trimming removed 6 bases from V and 1 base from J; junction bases left unmatched: 4. CDR3: CSAAGGGNTEAFF. The DNA for the CDR3 is TGCAGTGCAGCAGGGGGCGGGAACACTGAAGCTTTCTTT.

This clonotype has more than one count but fewer than ten. The chain carries TRBV11-1 and TRBJ1-6; D unclear. CDR1 SGHAT and CDR2 FQDESV come from the germline V gene (reference sequence). V was cut by 5 bases and J by 16 bases, with 15 bases left in between. There are 12 residues in the CDR3. This chain's CDR3 is CASSQRSSKLHF. CDR3 coding DNA: TGTGCCAGCAGCCAAAGATCCTCCAAGCTCCACTTT.

This clonotype has a handful of counts. The rearrangement links TRBV6-1 to TRBJ1-3; no clear D. Trimming shortened V by 8 bases and J by 3 bases, and 5 bases separated the two germline ends. The length of the CDR3 is 11 residues. Germline V CDR1 and CDR2: MNHNS, SASEGT. The CDR3 DNA follows: TGTGCCAGCGGGTTTGGAAACACCATATATTTT. Amino acids: CASGFGNTIYF.

For this clonotype: A read error may account for a junction end that differs from germline. The chain uses TRBV7-6 and TRBJ2-5; 10 bases are a match to TRBD2. The CDR3 extends over 15 amino acids. Germline values: CDR1 SGHVS, CDR2 FNYEAQ. As DNA, the CDR3 is TGTGCTAGCAGCTCCCAACTAGCGGGGACGGAGACCCAGTACTTC. Translated, it gives CASSSQLAGTETQYF.